This T cell receptor beta chain was recorded in a study of CD8 T cells in ankylosing spondylitis. About this clonotype itself: Its target is not known.

Per germline, CDR1 DFQATT and CDR2 SNEGSKA (reference sequence). This CDR3 is built from 16 residues. TCRdb used MiXCR to reprocess the 5' RACE reads, holding one entry per CDR3 protein. The sample consists of fewer than 550,000 distinct CDR3 sequences, 5.3% of them appearing once. Notes on the study in general: Earlier literature documents some of the motif variants in reactive arthritis synovial fluid and blood. Disease-linked clones, CD8+, were relatively rare in peripheral blood. As reported, disease-linked clones showed significant enrichment in matched ankylosing spondylitis synovial fluid. The study identified a TCR beta motif of under ten highly homologous variants that appeared characteristic of ankylosing spondylitis blood.

Sequences were obtained from blood, either unsorted or a sorted T cell fraction (not recorded which). This receptor was identified in a male donor with ankylosing spondylitis. This rearrangement joins TRBV20-1 to TRBJ1-1, with D maybe TRBD1 (6 bases). DNA for the CDR3: TGCTGCGTCTTGGGCCTCGGACAGATCATGAACACTGAAGCTTTCTTT. The encoded protein is CCVLGLGQIMNTEAFF.